The 4 T cell receptor beta chains reported below all come from one sample, sequenced in a study of cytomegalovirus exposure and HLA in healthy donors. Sequenced by immunoSEQ multiplex PCR; TCRdb stores in-frame clones only, minus some. The sample gives roughly 120,000 clones, about 82% of which show up once; roughly 5.3% is in the top ten. The material sequenced was PBMCs. The receptor source for this set is a man aged 18-30 years in good health and CMV-seronegative.

This sequence joins TRBV18 and TRBJ2-4, with TRBD2 matching 9 bases. Germline CDR1 is KGHSH and CDR2 is LQKENI. V lost 1 base to trimming and J lost 7 bases; unmatched junction nucleotides: 20. The CDR3 is 20 amino acids. CDR3 sequence reads: CASSPLRPSAGGPGGNIQYF. The CDR3 DNA reads TGTGCCAGCTCACCACTTAGACCCTCGGCGGGAGGGCCCGGTGGGAACATTCAGTACTTC. Together with reference TRBV18 and TRBJ2-4, the CDR3 gives the full variable domain: NAGVMQNPRHLVRRRGQEARLRCSPMKGHSHVYWYRQLPEEGLKFMVYLQKENIIDESGMPKERFSAEFPKEGPSILRIQQVVRGDSAAYFCASSPLRPSAGGPGGNIQYFGAGTRLSVL.

This clone was found a few times. The V gene is TRBV6-5, the J gene TRBJ1-1, with D tentatively TRBD1 (6 bases). This CDR3 is built from 13 residues. With 6 bases removed from V and 0 bases from J, the gap between germline ends came to 8 bases. Germline V gives CDR1 MNHEY, CDR2 SVGAGI. The CDR3 sequence: CASSRGMNTEAFF. The CDR3 region has the DNA TGTGCCAGCAGCAGGGGAATGAACACTGAAGCTTTCTTT.

In this sample, this clone turned up a few times. V gene TRBV30 combines with J gene TRBJ1-3, with a tentative D call TRBD1 (5 bases). The germline gives CDR1 GTSNPN, CDR2 SVGIG (reference sequence). Deletions cut 5 bases from V and 2 bases from J, with 10 bases between. This CDR3 region has 13 residues. The CDR3 region is CAWLPGAGNTIYF. The CDR3 region has the DNA TGTGCCTGGCTGCCGGGGGCTGGAAACACCATATATTTT.

This clone was seen a handful of times. The chain couples TRBV19 to TRBJ1-1; 7 bases fit TRBD1. This CDR3 spans 13 amino acids. The trim removed 4 bases at V and 3 bases at J, leaving 2 bases unmatched. Germline V gene sequence: CDR1 LNHDA, CDR2 SQIVND (reference sequence). The CDR3 is CASSRDSYTEAFF. The CDR3 region has the DNA TGTGCCAGTAGTAGGGACAGCTACACTGAAGCTTTCTTT.